This TCR beta chain was captured in a study of shared clonotypes between healthy human individuals. Findings of the study overall: A handful of donors shared around 5.1% of their naive CD4 clonotypes.

Notes on this clone: Its antigen is not known.

Only CD45RO-negative cells positively selected for CCR7 counted as naive CD8 cells, so terminally differentiated effector memory CD45RA+ cells were excluded. Adult Caucasians living in Nashville, Tennessee made up all of the donors. Each cell subset's genomic DNA was divided evenly among several immunoSEQ plates. Sequencing used immunoSEQ multiplex PCR; TCRdb keeps in-frame clones, though not all of them. The table includes approximately 810,000 clones, 80% to 95% detected once. Germline V gene lookup returns CDR1 PRHDT and CDR2 FYEKMQ (reference sequence). The V and J ends lost 5 bases and 4 bases respectively, with 15 bases between them. This CDR3 spans 16 amino acids.

The sample was naive CD8+ T cells sorted from blood. This sequence originates from a young man in good health. V gene TRBV13 combines with J gene TRBJ2-6; D not resolved. The CDR3 sequence: CASSLETLAGANVLTF. As DNA, the CDR3 is TGTGCCAGCAGCCTCGAAACCCTCGCCGGGGCCAACGTCCTGACTTTC.